These T cell receptor beta chains were read from a single sample in a study of control samples from healthy donors and cancer patients. Libraries were prepared by immunoSEQ multiplex PCR; TCRdb keeps only in-frame clonotypes and omits some of them. The table has approximately 19,000 clones, around 80% seen once. The sample was PBMCs. Receptors were obtained from a woman in her 70s with lung cancer. The CDR3 runs from the conserved cysteine through the conserved F or W. Fields, in order: V gene, clone size, J gene, D gene, CDR3 protein, CDR3 DNA. D genes are given only for firm matches. Clone size is not always given. Where it is, it says once, few, many or a class for expanded clones.

TRBV24-1	.	TRBJ2-2	TRBD2	CATSAASGYTGELFF	TGTGCCACCAGTGCCGCTAGCGGTTACACCGGGGAGCTGTTTTTT
TRBV5-1	.	TRBJ1-2	TRBD1	CASSLVPGQGANGYTF	TGCGCCAGCAGCCTGGTACCGGGACAGGGGGCGAATGGCTACACCTTC
TRBV6-5	.	TRBJ2-7	.	CASSWRGQLQAEQYF	TGTGCCAGCAGTTGGAGGGGACAGCTCCAGGCCGAGCAGTACTTC
TRBV7-2	.	TRBJ2-4	TRBD2	CASSVRGGGNIQYF	TGTGCCAGCAGCGTCCGGGGGGGAGGAAACATTCAGTACTTC
TRBV3-1/TRBV3-2	.	TRBJ1-4	.	CASSQESAGLNEKLFF	TGTGCCAGCAGCCAAGAATCGGCAGGGCTTAATGAAAAACTGTTTTTT
TRBV5-4	.	TRBJ2-2	.	CASSSANTGTSNTGELFF	TGTGCCAGCAGCTCCGCCAACACCGGGACATCGAACACCGGGGAGCTGTTTTTT
TRBV5-8	.	TRBJ1-5	.	CASSLAVASNQPQHF	TGTGCCAGCAGCTTGGCAGTTGCTAGCAATCAGCCCCAGCATTTT
TRBV5-4	.	TRBJ2-1	TRBD2	CASSLGLAGGYEQFF	TGTGCCAGCAGCCTAGGACTAGCGGGAGGATATGAGCAGTTCTTC
TRBV9	.	TRBJ2-7	.	CASSVPDEQYF	TGTGCCAGCAGCGTACCCGACGAGCAGTACTTC
TRBV10-3	.	TRBJ1-2	.	CAISESGTYGYTF	TGTGCCATCAGTGAGTCCGGGACCTATGGCTACACCTTC
TRBV10-2	.	TRBJ1-1	.	CASSFLLDEAFF	TGCGCCAGCAGTTTTCTTCTCGATGAAGCTTTCTTT
TRBV7-2	.	TRBJ2-7	.	CASSLVASTYEQYF	TGTGCCAGCAGCTTAGTCGCTTCGACCTACGAGCAGTACTTC
TRBV18	.	TRBJ2-3	.	CASSPTETADTQYF	TGTGCCAGCTCACCAACGGAGACGGCAGATACGCAGTATTTT
TRBV18	.	TRBJ2-7	.	CASSPTRGYSYEQYF	TGTGCCAGCTCCCCGACCCGGGGCTACTCCTACGAGCAGTACTTC
TRBV12-3/TRBV12-4	once	TRBJ1-2	.	CASTQQPTYGYTF	TGTGCCAGCACTCAACAGCCGACCTATGGCTACACCTTC
TRBV20-1	.	TRBJ1-4	.	CSASRREDEKLFF	TGCAGTGCTAGTCGTAGGGAGGATGAAAAACTGTTTTTT
TRBV27	.	TRBJ2-3	TRBD1	CASSAGQVSTDTQYF	TGTGCCAGCAGCGCGGGACAGGTGAGCACAGATACGCAGTATTTT
TRBV2	.	TRBJ1-5	TRBD1	CASSLQGAGQPQHF	TGTGCCAGCAGTTTACAGGGGGCTGGTCAGCCCCAGCATTTT
TRBV6-4	few	TRBJ2-7	TRBD2	CASSDPGTRSYEQYF	TGTGCCAGCAGTGACCCGGGGACTAGAAGCTACGAGCAGTACTTC
TRBV19	.	TRBJ1-6	TRBD1	CASSAQTGGNSPLHF	TGTGCCAGTAGTGCTCAGACAGGGGGAAATTCACCCCTCCACTTT
TRBV2	.	TRBJ2-2	.	CASSPNRSGGELFF	TGTGCCAGCAGTCCAAACAGGTCCGGCGGGGAGCTGTTTTTT
TRBV29-1	few	TRBJ2-1	.	CSGAAYNEQFF	TGCAGCGGGGCCGCTTACAATGAGCAGTTCTTC
TRBV7-8	.	TRBJ1-2	.	CASSSTGGLRGYTF	TGTGCCAGCAGCTCTACAGGTGGGCTGCGGGGCTACACCTTC
TRBV18	.	TRBJ2-7	TRBD2	CASSPPGLAGEGEQYF	TGTGCCAGCTCACCTCCGGGACTAGCGGGAGAAGGCGAGCAGTACTTC
TRBV29-1	.	TRBJ1-1	.	CSVQGMAEAFF	TGCAGCGTCCAGGGAATGGCTGAAGCTTTCTTT
TRBV9	.	TRBJ1-3	TRBD1	CASSARGVGNTIYF	TGTGCCAGCAGCGCCAGGGGGGTTGGAAACACCATATATTTT
TRBV4-1	.	TRBJ2-7	TRBD2	CASSLGLAGYEQYF	TGCGCCAGCAGCCTAGGACTAGCGGGCTACGAGCAGTACTTC
TRBV29-1	.	TRBJ2-1	TRBD2	CSAIRLAEYNEQFF	TGCAGCGCGATCAGACTAGCGGAGTACAATGAGCAGTTCTTC
TRBV19	.	TRBJ2-1	.	CASSISRASPYNEQFF	TGTGCCAGTAGTATATCCCGGGCTAGCCCCTACAATGAGCAGTTCTTC